The clone carrying this T cell receptor beta chain was seen just once. Its cognate antigen is unknown. This sample stems from a study of follicular helper T cells after annual influenza vaccination. The CDR3 loop spans 13 amino acids. The V end was cut by 7 bases, the J end by 2 bases, with 12 bases between. Germline V CDR1 and CDR2: WNHNN, SYGVQD (reference sequence). General study results and limits: Most later recoveries of Day 7 ICOS+CD38+ clones were ICOS-CD38- cTfh.

TCRdb's table, derived via immunoSEQ multiplex PCR, lists solely in-frame clones and lacks some. The sample records some 11,000 clones, approximately 77% being singletons. The time point was: 2014-2015 season, pre-vaccination. Adults were given seasonal inactivated influenza vaccine, and blood CD4 subsets were sorted before and after vaccination. Community-dwelling subjects without influenza vaccination in the prior 6 months were enrolled. Donors with HIV/AIDS, active malignancy, immunomodulators or active illness were excluded. V and J are TRBV10-1 and TRBJ2-7, with D tentatively TRBD1 (6 bases). The material was CXCR5- memory CD4+ T cells sorted from blood, obtained on the day of influenza vaccination. This sequence was found in an adult who received the influenza vaccine. CDR3 region: CASIPPGAYEQYF. The CDR3 DNA reads TGCGCCAGCATACCCCCAGGGGCCTACGAGCAGTACTTC.